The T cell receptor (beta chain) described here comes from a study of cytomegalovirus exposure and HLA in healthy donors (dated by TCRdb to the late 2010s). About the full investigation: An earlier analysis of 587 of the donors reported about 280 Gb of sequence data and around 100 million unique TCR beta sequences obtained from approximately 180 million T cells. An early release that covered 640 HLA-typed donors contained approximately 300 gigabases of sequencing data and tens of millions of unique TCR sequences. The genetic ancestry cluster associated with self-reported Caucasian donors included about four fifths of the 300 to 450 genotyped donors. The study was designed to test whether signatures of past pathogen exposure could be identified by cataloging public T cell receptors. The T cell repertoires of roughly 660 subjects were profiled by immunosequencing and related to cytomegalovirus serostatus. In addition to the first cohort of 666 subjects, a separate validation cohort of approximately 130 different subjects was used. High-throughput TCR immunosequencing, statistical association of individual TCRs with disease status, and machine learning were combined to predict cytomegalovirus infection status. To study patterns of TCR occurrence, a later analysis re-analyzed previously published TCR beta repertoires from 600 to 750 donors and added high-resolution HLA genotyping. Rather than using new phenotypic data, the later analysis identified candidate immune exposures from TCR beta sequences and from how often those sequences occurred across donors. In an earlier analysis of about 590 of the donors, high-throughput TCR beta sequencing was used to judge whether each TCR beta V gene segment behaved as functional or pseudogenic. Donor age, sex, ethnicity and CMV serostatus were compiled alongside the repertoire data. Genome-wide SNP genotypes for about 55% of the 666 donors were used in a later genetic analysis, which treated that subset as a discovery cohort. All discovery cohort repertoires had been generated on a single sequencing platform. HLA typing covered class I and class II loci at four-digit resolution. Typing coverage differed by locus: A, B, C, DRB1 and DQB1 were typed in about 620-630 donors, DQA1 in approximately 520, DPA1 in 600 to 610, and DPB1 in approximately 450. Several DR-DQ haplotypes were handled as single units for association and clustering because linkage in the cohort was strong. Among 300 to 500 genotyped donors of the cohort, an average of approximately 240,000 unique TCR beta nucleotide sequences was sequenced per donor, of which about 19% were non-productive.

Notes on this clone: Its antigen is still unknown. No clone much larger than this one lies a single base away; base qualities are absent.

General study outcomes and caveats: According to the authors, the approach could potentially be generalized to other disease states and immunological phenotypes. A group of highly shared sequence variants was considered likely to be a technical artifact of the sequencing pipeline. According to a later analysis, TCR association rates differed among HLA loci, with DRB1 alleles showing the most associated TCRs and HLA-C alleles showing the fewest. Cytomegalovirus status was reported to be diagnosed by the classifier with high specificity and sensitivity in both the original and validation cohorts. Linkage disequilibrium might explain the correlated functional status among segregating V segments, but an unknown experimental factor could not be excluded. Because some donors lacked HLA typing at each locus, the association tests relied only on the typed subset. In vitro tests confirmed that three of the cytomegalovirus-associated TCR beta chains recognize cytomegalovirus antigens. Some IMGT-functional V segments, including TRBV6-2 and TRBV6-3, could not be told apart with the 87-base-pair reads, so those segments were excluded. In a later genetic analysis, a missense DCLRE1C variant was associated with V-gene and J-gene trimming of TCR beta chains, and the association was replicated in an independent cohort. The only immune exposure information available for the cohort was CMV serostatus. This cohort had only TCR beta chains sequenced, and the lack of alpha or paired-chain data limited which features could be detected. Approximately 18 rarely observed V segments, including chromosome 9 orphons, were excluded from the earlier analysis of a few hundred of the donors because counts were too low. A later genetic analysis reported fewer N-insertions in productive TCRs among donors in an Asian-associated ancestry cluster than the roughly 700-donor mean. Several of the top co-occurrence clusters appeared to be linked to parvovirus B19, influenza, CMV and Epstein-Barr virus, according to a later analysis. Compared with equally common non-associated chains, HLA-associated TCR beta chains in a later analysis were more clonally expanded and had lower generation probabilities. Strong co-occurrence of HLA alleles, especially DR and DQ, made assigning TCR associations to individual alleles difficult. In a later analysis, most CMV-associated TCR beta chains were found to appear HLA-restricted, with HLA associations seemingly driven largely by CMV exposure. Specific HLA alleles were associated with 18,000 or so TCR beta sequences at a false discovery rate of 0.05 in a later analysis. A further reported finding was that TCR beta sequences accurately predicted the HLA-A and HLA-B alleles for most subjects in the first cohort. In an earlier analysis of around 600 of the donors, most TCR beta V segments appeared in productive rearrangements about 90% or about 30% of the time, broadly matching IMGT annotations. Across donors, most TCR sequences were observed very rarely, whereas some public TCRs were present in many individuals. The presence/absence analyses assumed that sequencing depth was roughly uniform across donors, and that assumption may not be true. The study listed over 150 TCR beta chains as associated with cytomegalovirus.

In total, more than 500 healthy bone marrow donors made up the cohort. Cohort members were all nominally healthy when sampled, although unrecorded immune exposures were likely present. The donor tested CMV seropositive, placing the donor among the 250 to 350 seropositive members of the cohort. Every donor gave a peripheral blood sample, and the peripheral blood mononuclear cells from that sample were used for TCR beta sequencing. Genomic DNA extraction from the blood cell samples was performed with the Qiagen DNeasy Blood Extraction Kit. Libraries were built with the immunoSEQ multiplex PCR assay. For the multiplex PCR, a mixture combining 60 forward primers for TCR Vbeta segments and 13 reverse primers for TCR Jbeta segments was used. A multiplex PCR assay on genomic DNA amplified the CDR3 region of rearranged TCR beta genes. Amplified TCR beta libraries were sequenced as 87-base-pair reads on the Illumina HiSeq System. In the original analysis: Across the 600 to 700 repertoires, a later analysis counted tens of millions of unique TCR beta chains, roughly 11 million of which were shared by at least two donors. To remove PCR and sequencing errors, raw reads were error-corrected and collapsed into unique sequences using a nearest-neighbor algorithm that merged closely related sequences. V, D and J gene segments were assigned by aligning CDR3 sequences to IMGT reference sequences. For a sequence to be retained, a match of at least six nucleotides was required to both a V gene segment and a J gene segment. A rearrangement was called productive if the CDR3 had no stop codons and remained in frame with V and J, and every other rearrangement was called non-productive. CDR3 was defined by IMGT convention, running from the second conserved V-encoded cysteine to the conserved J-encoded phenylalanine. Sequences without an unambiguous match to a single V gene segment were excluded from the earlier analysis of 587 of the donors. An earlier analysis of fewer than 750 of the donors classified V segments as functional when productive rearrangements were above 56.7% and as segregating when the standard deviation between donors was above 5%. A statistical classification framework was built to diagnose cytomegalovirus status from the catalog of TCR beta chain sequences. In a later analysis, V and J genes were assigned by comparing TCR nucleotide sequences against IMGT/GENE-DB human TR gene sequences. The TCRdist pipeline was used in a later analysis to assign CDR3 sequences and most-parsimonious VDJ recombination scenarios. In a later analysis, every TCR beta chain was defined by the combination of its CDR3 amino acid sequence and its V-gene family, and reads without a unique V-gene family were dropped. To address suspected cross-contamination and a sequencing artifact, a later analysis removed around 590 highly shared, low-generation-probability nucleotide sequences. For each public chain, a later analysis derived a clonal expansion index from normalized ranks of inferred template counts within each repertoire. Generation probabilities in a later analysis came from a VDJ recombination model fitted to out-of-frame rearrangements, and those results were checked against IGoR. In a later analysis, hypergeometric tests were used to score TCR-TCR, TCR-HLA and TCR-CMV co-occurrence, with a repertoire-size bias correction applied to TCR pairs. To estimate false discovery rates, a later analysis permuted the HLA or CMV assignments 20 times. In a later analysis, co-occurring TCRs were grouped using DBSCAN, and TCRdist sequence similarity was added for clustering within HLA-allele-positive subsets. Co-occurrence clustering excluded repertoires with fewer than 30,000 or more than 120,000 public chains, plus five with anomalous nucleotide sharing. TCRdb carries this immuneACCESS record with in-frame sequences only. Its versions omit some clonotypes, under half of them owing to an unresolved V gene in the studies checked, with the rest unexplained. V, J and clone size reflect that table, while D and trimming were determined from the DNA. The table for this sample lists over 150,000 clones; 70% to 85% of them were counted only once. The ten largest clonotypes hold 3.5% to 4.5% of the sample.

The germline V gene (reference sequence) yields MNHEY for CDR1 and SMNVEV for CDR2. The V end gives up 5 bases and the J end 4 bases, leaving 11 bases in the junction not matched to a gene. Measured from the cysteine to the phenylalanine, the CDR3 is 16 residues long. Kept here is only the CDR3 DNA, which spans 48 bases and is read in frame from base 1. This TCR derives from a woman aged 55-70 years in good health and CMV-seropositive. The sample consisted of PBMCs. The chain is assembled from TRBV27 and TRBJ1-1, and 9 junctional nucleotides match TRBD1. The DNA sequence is TGTGCCAGCAGTCCACAACAGGGGGCGATAGGCACTGAAGCTTTCTTT. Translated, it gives CASSPQQGAIGTEAFF.